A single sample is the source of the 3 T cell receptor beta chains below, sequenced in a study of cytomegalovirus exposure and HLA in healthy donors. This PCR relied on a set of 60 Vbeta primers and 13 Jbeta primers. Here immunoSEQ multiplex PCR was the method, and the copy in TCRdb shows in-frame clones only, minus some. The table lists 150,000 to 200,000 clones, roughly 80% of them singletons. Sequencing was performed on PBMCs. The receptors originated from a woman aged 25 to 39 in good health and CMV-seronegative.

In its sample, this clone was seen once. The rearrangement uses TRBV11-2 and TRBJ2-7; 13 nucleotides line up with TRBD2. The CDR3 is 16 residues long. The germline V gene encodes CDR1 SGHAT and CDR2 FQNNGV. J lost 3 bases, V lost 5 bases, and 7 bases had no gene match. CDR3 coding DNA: TGTGCCAGCAGCCCGTTTGGGACTAGCGGGGACTACGAGCAGTACTTC. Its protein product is CASSPFGTSGDYEQYF.

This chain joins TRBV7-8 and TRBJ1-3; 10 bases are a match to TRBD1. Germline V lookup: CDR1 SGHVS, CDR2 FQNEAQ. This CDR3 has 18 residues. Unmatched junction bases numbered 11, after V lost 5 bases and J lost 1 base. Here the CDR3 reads CASSLRQGAIGSGNTIYF. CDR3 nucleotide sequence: TGTGCCAGCAGCCTCCGACAGGGGGCGATAGGTTCTGGAAACACCATATATTTT.

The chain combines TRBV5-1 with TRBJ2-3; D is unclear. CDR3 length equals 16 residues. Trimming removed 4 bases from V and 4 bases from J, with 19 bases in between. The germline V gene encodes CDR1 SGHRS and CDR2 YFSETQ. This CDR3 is CASSDPSARVADTQYF. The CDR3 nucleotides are TGCGCCAGCAGCGACCCTAGTGCCCGAGTCGCAGATACGCAGTATTTT.